This passage covers 13 T cell receptor beta chains from one sample sequenced in a study of blood T cell repertoires in COVID-19. Repertoires were generated with immunoSEQ multiplex PCR, while TCRdb's copy carries only in-frame clones and drops some. The table records about 300,000 clones, approximately 88% of them present only once. The sequenced sample consisted of peripheral blood. Receptor source: a human donor with COVID-19, enrolled during active disease. The donor label of this sample is uncertain.

The chain carries TRBV7-2 and TRBJ2-7, with D uncertain. Trimming left V 2 bases short and J 7 bases short, with 18 bases between. CDR3 length equals 15 residues. CDR1 is SGHTA and CDR2 is FQGNSA in the germline V gene. The chain's CDR3 is CASSLSLGPTEEQYF. Here the CDR3 DNA reads TGTGCCAGCAGCTTATCGCTGGGCCCGACGGAAGAGCAGTACTTC. Drawing the rest from reference TRBV7-2 and TRBJ2-7, the complete variable domain is GAGVSQSPSNKVTEKGKDVELRCDPISGHTALYWYRQSLGQGLEFLIYFQGNSAPDKSGLPSDRFSAERTGGSVSTLTIQRTQQEDSAVYLCASSLSLGPTEEQYFGPGTRLTVT.

V usage is TRBV23-1 and J usage is TRBJ2-5; D is possibly TRBD1 (5 bases). TRBV23-1 is filed as an ORF, its function uncertain. V lost 6 bases to trimming and J lost 0 bases, with 14 bases between them. The CDR3 has 15 residues. This CDR3 is CASRLIKTDQETQYF. DNA of the CDR3: TGCGCCAGCAGACTAATAAAGACAGACCAAGAGACCCAGTACTTC.

The chain uses TRBV3-1 (or the pseudogene TRBV3-2) and TRBJ2-3; TRBD2 matches 7 bases. CDR3 size: 15 residues. The germline V gene encodes CDR1 LGHDT and CDR2 YNNKEL (reference sequence). The V and J ends lost 3 bases and 4 bases, in that order; junction bases with no gene match: 7. The CDR3 DNA reads TGTGCCAGCAGCCACTGGGGGGGGGACTCAGATACGCAGTATTTT. Translated: CASSHWGGDSDTQYF.

The rearrangement joins TRBV18 to TRBJ2-1; 12 bases are shared with TRBD2. In germline, CDR1 is KGHSH, CDR2 LQKENI. CDR3 length equals 13 residues. J was trimmed by 7 bases and V by 6 bases; bases with no gene match: 1. The CDR3 bases are TGTGCCAGCTCCGGGACTAGCGGGAATGAGCAGTTCTTC. Its protein is CASSGTSGNEQFF.

This sequence joins TRBV6-4 and TRBJ1-6, with D uncertain. V lost 2 bases and J lost 7, with 6 bases in between. This CDR3 is 13 amino acids long. Germline CDR1 reads MRHNA; CDR2 reads SNTAGT. The CDR3 nucleotides are TGTGCCAGCAGTGACAACGGGAATTCACCCCTCCACTTT. Amino acids: CASSDNGNSPLHF.

The chain employs TRBV12-2 and TRBJ1-2. TRBV12-2 is assigned pseudogene status. The CDR3 is 15 amino acids. This CDR3 is CASRSPRRGGYGYTF. The CDR3 DNA follows: TGTGCAAGTCGCTCACCCCGGAGGGGAGGATATGGCTACACCTTC.

The rearrangement links TRBV9 to TRBJ1-4; D is uncertain. Germline V gives CDR1 SGDLS, CDR2 YYNGEE. This CDR3 comprises 14 residues. The germline V and J ends were trimmed by 4 bases and 6 bases, with 13 bases remaining between them. Here the CDR3 DNA reads TGTGCCAGCAGCCCCCCCTCCGGAGATGAAAAACTGTTTTTT. As protein: CASSPPSGDEKLFF.

The chain is built from TRBV28 and TRBJ1-2; 8 bases are shared with TRBD1. Trimming cost V 5 bases and J 6 bases; bases outside gene matches: 11. This CDR3 has 15 amino acids. Germline CDR1 reads MDHEN; CDR2 reads SYDVKM. For the CDR3, the DNA is TGTGCCAGCAGTCGGAGTATCGCAGGGGGCGATGGCTACACCTTC. This sequence encodes CASSRSIAGGDGYTF.

This clone has just a few counts. The rearrangement joins TRBV7-2 to TRBJ2-7; D not certain. Per the germline V gene, CDR1 is SGHTA and CDR2 is FQGNSA. V was trimmed by 4 bases and J by 3 bases, leaving 7 bases between them. The CDR3 has 12 amino acids. The CDR3 loop reads CASSSLHYEQYF. The CDR3, as DNA: TGTGCCAGCAGCTCACTCCACTACGAGCAGTACTTC. The whole variable domain, remainder taken from reference TRBV7-2 and TRBJ2-7, is GAGVSQSPSNKVTEKGKDVELRCDPISGHTALYWYRQSLGQGLEFLIYFQGNSAPDKSGLPSDRFSAERTGGSVSTLTIQRTQQEDSAVYLCASSSLHYEQYFGPGTRLTVT.

The rearrangement joins TRBV6-5 to TRBJ1-5; no clear D gene. Germline CDR1 reads MNHEY; CDR2 reads SVGAGI. The CDR3 is 14 amino acids. Trimming took 0 bases from V and 5 from J, leaving 8 bases between them. The CDR3 nucleotides are TGTGCCAGCAGTTACTCGAGGAGGGATCAGCCCCAGCATTTT. It translates to CASSYSRRDQPQHF.

The gene calls are TRBV6-5 and TRBJ1-5; TRBD1 might be the D (6 bases). This CDR3 comprises 15 residues. Germline lookup yields CDR1 MNHEY and CDR2 SVGAGI. V was pared by 8 bases and J by 7 bases, with 21 bases between. In nucleotides, the CDR3 is TGTGCCAGCCGCCGCCAGTGGGACACTGTACAGCCCCAGCATTTT. It specifies CASRRQWDTVQPQHF.

J is TRBJ2-2 and V is TRBV29-1; 8 nucleotides line up with TRBD2. This CDR3 is 16 amino acids long. The J segment lost 1 base and the V segment lost 5 bases, leaving 9 bases of the junction unmatched. Per germline, CDR1 SQVTM and CDR2 ANQGSEA. The CDR3 DNA sequence: TGCAGCGTTCATCCGGCGGGAGGAAGGAACACCGGGGAGCTGTTTTTT. Translation: CSVHPAGGRNTGELFF.

This sequence joins TRBV7-2 and TRBJ1-1, with D possibly matching TRBD1 (5 bases). This CDR3 has 15 amino acids. The ends were cut back, 1 base at V and 2 bases at J, with 11 bases in the middle. CDR1 and CDR2 (germline): SGHTA, FQGNSA. The chain's CDR3 is CASSLGAGINTEAFF. The CDR3 DNA follows: TGTGCCAGCAGCTTAGGGGCAGGGATCAACACTGAAGCTTTCTTT.